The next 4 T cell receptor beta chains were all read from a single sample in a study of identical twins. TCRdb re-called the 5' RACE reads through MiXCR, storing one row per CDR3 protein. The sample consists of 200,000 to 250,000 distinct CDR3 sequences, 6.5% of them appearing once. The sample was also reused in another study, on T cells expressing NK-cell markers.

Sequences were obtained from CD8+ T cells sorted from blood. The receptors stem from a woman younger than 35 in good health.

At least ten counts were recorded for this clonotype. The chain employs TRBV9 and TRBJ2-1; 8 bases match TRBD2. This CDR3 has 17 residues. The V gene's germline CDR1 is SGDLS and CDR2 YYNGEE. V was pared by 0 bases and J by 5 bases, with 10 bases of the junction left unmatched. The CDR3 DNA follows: TGTGCCAGCAGCGTAGAAGGAGACGGCGGGGGGCACAATGAGCAGTTCTTC. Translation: CASSVEGDGGGHNEQFF. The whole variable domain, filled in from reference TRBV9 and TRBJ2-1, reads DSGVTQTPKHLITATGQRVTLRCSPRSGDLSVYWYQQSLDQGLQFLIQYYNGEERAKGNILERFSAQQFPDLHSELNLSSLELGDSALYFCASSVEGDGGGHNEQFFGPGTRLTVL.

CDR3 residues: CSAPRGMQETQYF. CDR3 DNA: TGCAGTGCTCCAAGGGGTATGCAAGAGACCCAGTACTTC. This chain joins TRBV20-1 and TRBJ2-5; D possibly corresponds to TRBD1 (5 bases). Trimming shortened V by 5 bases and J by 2 bases, and 12 bases separated the two germline ends. The germline CDR1 and CDR2 sequences are DFQATT and SNEGSKA (reference sequence). This CDR3 comprises 13 residues.

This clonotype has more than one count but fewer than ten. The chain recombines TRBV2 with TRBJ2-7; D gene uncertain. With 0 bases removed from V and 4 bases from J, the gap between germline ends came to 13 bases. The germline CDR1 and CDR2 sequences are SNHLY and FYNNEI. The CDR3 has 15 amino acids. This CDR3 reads CASSEALGALYEQYF. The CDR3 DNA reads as TGTGCCAGCAGTGAAGCTCTAGGAGCATTATACGAGCAGTACTTC.

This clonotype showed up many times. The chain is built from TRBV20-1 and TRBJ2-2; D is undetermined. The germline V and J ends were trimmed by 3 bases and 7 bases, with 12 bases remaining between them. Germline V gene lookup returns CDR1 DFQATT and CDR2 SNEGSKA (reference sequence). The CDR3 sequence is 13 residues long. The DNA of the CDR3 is TGCAGTGCTAGGGGCGAGTCGTACGGGGAGCTGTTTTTT. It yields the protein CSARGESYGELFF.